This T cell receptor (beta chain) was sequenced in a study of T cell responses to AZD1222 COVID-19 vaccine. Germline V gives CDR1 KGHDR, CDR2 SFDVKD. The length of the CDR3 is 15 residues. V gave up 5 bases and J gave up 3 bases, with 16 bases separating them. In the case of this clone: The antigen remains unidentified.

The table came from immunoSEQ multiplex PCR; TCRdb's copy has only in-frame clones and leaves some out. The data show around 100,000 clones, approximately 89% seen once. Overall study results and limits: Unmutated variant regions are reportedly targeted by nearly half of spike-specific TCRs.

The specimen was peripheral blood, collected on day 0 of AZD1222 vaccination. This clonotype was sampled from an adult in good health. The genes are TRBV24-1 and TRBJ2-7; D tentatively fits TRBD1 or TRBD2 (5 bases each). The CDR3 sequence is CATSATGTDNYEQYF. For the CDR3, the DNA is TGTGCCACCAGTGCGACCGGGACGGACAACTACGAGCAGTACTTC.